This T cell receptor (beta chain) was captured by sequencing in a study of cytomegalovirus exposure and HLA in healthy donors. The primer mix had 60 Vbeta and 13 Jbeta primers. The protocol was immunoSEQ multiplex PCR, while the TCRdb copy is restricted to in-frame clones and leaves out a portion. The sample lists more than 150,000 clones; approximately 80% were seen once. Healthy donors of bone marrow made up the group. Turning to this clone: Its antigen is not known.

Findings of the study overall: The authors confirmed in vitro that a few CMV-associated chains were specific for CMV antigens. A later analysis found common viral pathogens apparently linked to several of the most significant clusters.

This CDR3 is built from 14 residues. Unmatched junction bases numbered 4, after V lost 3 bases and J lost 5 bases. Germline-derived CDR1 and CDR2 are GTSNPN and SVGIG (reference sequence). V and J are TRBV30 and TRBJ2-1; 10 bases fit TRBD2. The sequencing input was PBMCs. The receptor was derived from a woman aged 45-65 years in good health and CMV-seropositive. The CDR3 DNA sequence: TGTGCCTGGAGGACTGGACTAGCGGACAATGAGCAGTTCTTC. Amino acids: CAWRTGLADNEQFF. The whole variable domain, remainder taken from reference TRBV30 and TRBJ2-1, is SQTIHQWPATLVQPVGSPLSLECTVEGTSNPNLYWYRQAAGRGLQLLFYSVGIGQISSEVPQNLSASRPQDRQFILSSKKLLLSDSGFYLCAWRTGLADNEQFFGPGTRLTVL.